The 18 T cell receptor beta chains below all came from one sample that was sequenced in a study of T-cell reconstitution after alpha-beta-depleted transplantation in children. Library preparation (for TCRbeta) was performed with unique molecular identifiers. TCRdb independently ran MiXCR on the PCR reads; one entry per CDR3 protein. The sample consists of around 300,000 distinct CDR3 sequences, more than 9% of them appearing once. The source was peripheral blood, collected 180 days after TCRalphabeta/CD19-depleted stem cell transplant. Receptors were obtained from a male patient aged 2-15 years who had a stem cell transplant for chronic granulomatous disease, so the T cells may come from the graft donor.

This clonotype was counted ten times or more. This chain connects TRBV2 to TRBJ2-2; maybe TRBD1 (6 bases). Germline V lookup: CDR1 SNHLY, CDR2 FYNNEI. This CDR3 comprises 15 residues. V lost 4 bases and J lost 6, with 15 bases in between. The CDR3 region has the DNA TGTGCCAGCAGTGGCCTCAGGGGTATGGCCGGGGAGCTGTTTTTT. Its translation is CASSGLRGMAGELFF.

This clonotype was recorded many times. This chain connects TRBV20-1 to TRBJ2-7; 7 bases fit TRBD2. Germline CDR1 reads DFQATT; CDR2 reads SNEGSKA (reference sequence). The CDR3 is 17 residues long. With 0 bases clipped from V and 0 bases from J, the junction kept 11 bases outside the gene matches. The DNA of the CDR3 is TGCAGTGCTAGAGACGATCCGGGACTAACAAACTCCTACGAGCAGTACTTC. Amino acid sequence: CSARDDPGLTNSYEQYF.

With regard to this clonotype: A clone one base away is much larger, so this may be a read error. The chain couples TRBV20-1 to TRBJ2-1; maybe TRBD2 (6 bases). This CDR3 contains 14 residues. Germline lookup yields CDR1 DFQATT and CDR2 SNEGSKA (reference sequence). CDR3 sequence (DNA): TGCAGTGCTAGATGGTTCGCGGGATACAAGGAGCAGTTCTTC. It is translated as CSARWFAGYKEQFF.

This clonotype has a handful of counts. V gene TRBV7-9 combines with J gene TRBJ2-2; D gene unclear. Trimming cost V 0 bases and J 4 bases, with 9 bases left between them. The CDR3 consists of 15 residues. Germline CDR1 and CDR2: SEHNR and FQNEAQ (reference sequence). The CDR3 nucleotides read TGTGCCAGCAGCTTAGCACTATCCCGCACCGGGGAGCTGTTTTTT. Translation gives CASSLALSRTGELFF.

This clonotype was picked up many times. V is TRBV20-1 and J is TRBJ2-5; TRBD2 matches at 11 bases. Per the germline V gene, CDR1 is DFQATT and CDR2 is SNEGSKA (reference sequence). The trim removed 0 bases at V and 1 base at J, leaving 10 bases unmatched. There are 18 residues in the CDR3. CDR3 region: CSARDPLAGEGPQETQYF. The CDR3 bases are TGCAGTGCTAGAGATCCACTAGCGGGAGAGGGGCCCCAAGAGACCCAGTACTTC.

As for this clonotype: No conserved phenylalanine or tryptophan ends this CDR3, so it is likely a read error. The V gene is TRBV12-3 or TRBV12-4, the J gene TRBJ2-4; tentative D call: TRBD1 (5 bases). This CDR3 is built from 16 residues. V lost 3 bases and J 1 base, leaving 13 bases between the germline ends. CDR3: CASSFERKGAKNIQYY. For the CDR3, the DNA is TGTGCCAGCAGTTTCGAGAGGAAGGGGGCCAAAAACATTCAGTACTAC.

The table lists this clonotype with many counts. The chain combines TRBV20-1 with TRBJ1-2; weak D call: TRBD1 (5 bases). The CDR3 runs to 16 residues. Germline V gene sequence: CDR1 DFQATT, CDR2 SNEGSKA (reference sequence). V was shortened by 1 base and J by 8 bases, with 23 bases between the two germline ends. The chain's CDR3 is CSARGGLNEGVGGYTF. CDR3 nucleotides: TGCAGTGCTAGAGGTGGATTGAATGAAGGGGTCGGAGGCTACACCTTC.

CDR3 loop: CSVRTGGSYEQYF. The CDR3 DNA is TGCAGCGTTCGGACAGGGGGCTCCTACGAGCAGTACTTC. This sequence joins TRBV29-1 and TRBJ2-7; 10 nucleotides match TRBD1. V trimming: 5 bases; J trimming: 0 bases; junction bases outside the gene matches: 1. This CDR3 region has 13 residues. Per the germline V gene, CDR1 is SQVTM and CDR2 is ANQGSEA.

This clonotype was seen ten or more times. V gene TRBV2 combines with J gene TRBJ2-2; D ambiguous. Germline CDR1 SNHLY, CDR2 FYNNEI. The CDR3 has 17 amino acids. Trimming shortened V by 4 bases and J by 1 base, and 16 bases separated the two germline ends. The CDR3 spells CASSGGSLLWNTGELFF. In nucleotides, the CDR3 is TGTGCCAGCAGTGGCGGTAGCCTCCTTTGGAACACCGGGGAGCTGTTTTTT. Complete variable domain (other parts from reference TRBV2 and TRBJ2-2): EPEVTQTPSHQVTQMGQEVILRCVPISNHLYFYWYRQILGQKVEFLVSFYNNEISEKSEIFDDQFSVERPDGSNFTLKIRSTKLEDSAMYFCASSGGSLLWNTGELFFGEGSRLTVL.

In its sample, this clonotype was seen many times. The J gene is TRBJ2-7, the V gene TRBV2; D is unclear. This CDR3 contains 11 residues. CDR1 SNHLY and CDR2 FYNNEI come from the germline V gene. V was trimmed by 5 bases and J by 7 bases, leaving 9 bases between them. CDR3 sequence reads: CASSLIKEQYF. In DNA, the CDR3 is TGTGCCAGCAGTCTAATAAAAGAGCAGTACTTC. Using reference TRBV2 and TRBJ2-7 for the parts outside the CDR3, the full variable domain is EPEVTQTPSHQVTQMGQEVILRCVPISNHLYFYWYRQILGQKVEFLVSFYNNEISEKSEIFDDQFSVERPDGSNFTLKIRSTKLEDSAMYFCASSLIKEQYFGPGTRLTVT.

V and J are TRBV28 and TRBJ2-1; 11 bases match TRBD2. V was clipped by 2 bases and J by 3 bases; unmatched bases: 3. In germline, CDR1 is MDHEN, CDR2 SYDVKM. This CDR3 comprises 16 residues. CDR3 nucleotides: TGTGCCAGCAGTTTAGTACTAGCGGGGGTCTACAATGAGCAGTTCTTC. Translated: CASSLVLAGVYNEQFF.

This clonotype was counted many times. This chain links TRBV20-1 with TRBJ2-5; tentative D call: TRBD1 (6 bases). The CDR3 extends over 13 amino acids. CDR1 DFQATT and CDR2 SNEGSKA come from the germline V gene (reference sequence). V was cut by 1 base and J by 2 bases, with 8 bases left in between. The CDR3 protein is CSARAGQQETQYF. For the CDR3, the DNA is TGCAGTGCTAGAGCTGGACAGCAAGAGACCCAGTACTTC.

The V call is TRBV7-9, the J call TRBJ1-6, with a possible D match to TRBD1 (5 bases). Looked up from germline, CDR1 is SEHNR and CDR2 is FQNEAQ (reference sequence). Trimming cost V 2 bases and J 7 bases, with 9 bases left between them. CDR3 size: 14 residues. CDR3 DNA sequence: TGTGCCAGCAGCTTAAGAGCAGGGAATTCACCCCTCCACTTT. Its translation is CASSLRAGNSPLHF.

The J gene is TRBJ2-1, the V gene TRBV27; 8 bases map to TRBD2. This CDR3 has 16 residues. Germline assignment: CDR1 MNHEY and CDR2 SMNVEV (reference sequence). V dropped 4 bases and J dropped 0; count of bases not matched to a gene: 5. CDR3 nucleotides: TGTGCCAGCAGTTCCCCACTAGCGGCCTCCTACAATGAGCAGTTCTTC. This gives the protein CASSSPLAASYNEQFF.

The chain recombines TRBV6-1 with TRBJ2-7; D is possibly TRBD2 (6 bases). Germline lookup yields CDR1 MNHNS and CDR2 SASEGT. This CDR3 has 15 amino acids. V was trimmed by 4 bases and J by 1 base, leaving 14 bases between them. The chain's CDR3 is CASSAPGLKSYEQYF. The CDR3 DNA is TGTGCCAGCAGTGCGCCGGGACTGAAGTCCTACGAGCAGTACTTC.

As for this clonotype: One base away lies a much larger clone, so this may be a sequencing read error. The gene calls are TRBV18 and TRBJ1-5; tentative D call: TRBD1 (6 bases). This CDR3 comprises 16 residues. CDR1 KGHSH and CDR2 LQKENI come from the germline V gene. CDR3 sequence (DNA): TGTCCCAGCTCACCAACCCGGACAGATAGCAATCAGCCCCAGCATTTT. It encodes CPSSPTRTDSNQPQHF.

The CDR3 sequence is CASSVAAGQGFDEQFF. The CDR3 DNA sequence: TGTGCCAGCAGCGTAGCTGCGGGACAGGGGTTCGATGAGCAGTTCTTC. The gene calls are TRBV9 and TRBJ2-1, with 10 bases aligning to TRBD1. The CDR3 is 16 residues long. With 0 bases clipped from V and 8 bases from J, the junction kept 8 bases outside the gene matches. CDR1 and CDR2 (germline): SGDLS, YYNGEE.

This clonotype was picked up many times. The rearrangement joins TRBV5-1 to TRBJ2-1; possible D gene TRBD2, 6 bases. The germline V gene encodes CDR1 SGHRS and CDR2 YFSETQ. The CDR3 extends over 14 amino acids. Between the trimmed V and J ends, which lost 6 bases and 6 bases, there was a span of 16 bases. For the CDR3, the DNA is TGCGCCAGCACCATAACGGGAGTAATCAATGAGCAGTTCTTC. It specifies CASTITGVINEQFF. Full variable domain (missing parts from reference TRBV5-1 and TRBJ2-1): KAGVTQTPRYLIKTRGQQVTLSCSPISGHRSVSWYQQTPGQGLQFLFEYFSETQRNKGNFPGRFSGRQFSNSRSEMNVSTLELGDSALYLCASTITGVINEQFFGPGTRLTVL.